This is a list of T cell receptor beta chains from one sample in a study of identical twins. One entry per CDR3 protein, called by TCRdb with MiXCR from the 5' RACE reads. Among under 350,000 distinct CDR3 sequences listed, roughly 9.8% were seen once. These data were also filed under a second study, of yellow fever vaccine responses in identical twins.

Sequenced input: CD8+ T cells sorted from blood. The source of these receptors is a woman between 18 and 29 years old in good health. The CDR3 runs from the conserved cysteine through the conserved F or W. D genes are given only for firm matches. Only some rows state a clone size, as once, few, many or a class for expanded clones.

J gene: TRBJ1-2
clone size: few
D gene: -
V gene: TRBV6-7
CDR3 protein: CATPANYGYTF
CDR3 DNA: TGTGCCACCCCAGCTAACTATGGCTACACCTTC

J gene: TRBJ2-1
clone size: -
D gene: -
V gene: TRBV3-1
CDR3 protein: CASSQDPGPEQFF
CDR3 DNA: TGTGCCAGCAGCCAAGATCCGGGGCCTGAGCAGTTCTTC

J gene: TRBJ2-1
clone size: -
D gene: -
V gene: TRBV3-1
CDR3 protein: CASSQAWGDEQFF
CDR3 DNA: TGTGCCAGCAGCCAAGCGTGGGGGGATGAGCAGTTCTTC

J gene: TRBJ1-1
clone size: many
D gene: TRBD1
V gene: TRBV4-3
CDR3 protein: CASSQDSTGQGVTEAFF
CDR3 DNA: TGCGCCAGCAGCCAAGATTCGACCGGACAGGGGGTCACTGAAGCTTTCTTT

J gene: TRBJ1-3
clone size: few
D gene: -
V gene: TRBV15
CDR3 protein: CATSRDRVGNTIYF
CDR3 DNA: TGTGCCACCAGCAGAGACAGGGTCGGAAACACCATATATTTT

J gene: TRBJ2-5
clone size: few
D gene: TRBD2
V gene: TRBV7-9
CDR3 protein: CASSRGEIPRETQYF
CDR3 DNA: TGTGCCAGCAGCCGGGGGGAGATACCAAGAGAGACCCAGTACTTC

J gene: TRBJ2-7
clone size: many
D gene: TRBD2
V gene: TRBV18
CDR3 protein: CASSPVAGGLEQYF
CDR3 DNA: TGTGCCAGCTCACCCGTAGCGGGAGGTCTCGAGCAGTACTTC

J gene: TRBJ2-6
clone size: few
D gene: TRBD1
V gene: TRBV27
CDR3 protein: CASSFTTGENVLTF
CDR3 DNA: TGTGCCAGCAGTTTTACGACAGGGGAGAACGTCCTGACTTTC

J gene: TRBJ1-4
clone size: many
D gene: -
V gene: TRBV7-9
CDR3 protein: CASSPSGNEKLFF
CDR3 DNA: TGTGCCAGCAGCCCCTCCGGTAATGAAAAACTGTTTTTT

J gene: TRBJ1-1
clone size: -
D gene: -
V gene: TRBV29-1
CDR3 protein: CSVEGIRNTEAFF
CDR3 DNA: TGCAGCGTTGAGGGAATCCGGAACACTGAAGCTTTCTTT

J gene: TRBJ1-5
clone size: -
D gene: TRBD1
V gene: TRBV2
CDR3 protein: CASSEDGDRSSPQHF
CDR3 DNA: TGTGCCAGCAGTGAAGACGGGGACAGGTCATCGCCCCAGCATTTT

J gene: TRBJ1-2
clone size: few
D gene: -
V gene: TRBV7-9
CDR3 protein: CASSPDGNYGYTF
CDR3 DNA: TGTGCCAGCAGCCCCGACGGCAACTATGGCTACACCTTC

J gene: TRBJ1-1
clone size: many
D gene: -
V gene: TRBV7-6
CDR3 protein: CASSRSGTEAFF
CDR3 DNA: TGTGCCAGCTCCCGGTCGGGGACTGAAGCTTTCTTT

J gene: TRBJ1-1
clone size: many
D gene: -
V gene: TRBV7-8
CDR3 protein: CASSFIGTEAFF
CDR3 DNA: TGTGCCAGCAGCTTTATAGGTACTGAAGCTTTCTTT

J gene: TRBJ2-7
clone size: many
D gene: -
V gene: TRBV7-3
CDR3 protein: CASSLTGDSYEQYF
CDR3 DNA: TGTGCCAGCAGCTTAACCGGGGACTCCTACGAGCAGTACTTC

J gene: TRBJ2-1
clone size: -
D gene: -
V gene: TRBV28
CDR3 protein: CASSLWGGSVNEQFF
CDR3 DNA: TGTGCCAGCAGTTTATGGGGGGGCTCGGTCAATGAGCAGTTCTTC

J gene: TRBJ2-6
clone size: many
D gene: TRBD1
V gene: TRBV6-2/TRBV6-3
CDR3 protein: CASSYSNSDRGSVGANVLTF
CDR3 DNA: TGTGCCAGCAGTTACTCGAACTCGGACAGGGGGTCGGTTGGGGCCAACGTCCTGACTTTC